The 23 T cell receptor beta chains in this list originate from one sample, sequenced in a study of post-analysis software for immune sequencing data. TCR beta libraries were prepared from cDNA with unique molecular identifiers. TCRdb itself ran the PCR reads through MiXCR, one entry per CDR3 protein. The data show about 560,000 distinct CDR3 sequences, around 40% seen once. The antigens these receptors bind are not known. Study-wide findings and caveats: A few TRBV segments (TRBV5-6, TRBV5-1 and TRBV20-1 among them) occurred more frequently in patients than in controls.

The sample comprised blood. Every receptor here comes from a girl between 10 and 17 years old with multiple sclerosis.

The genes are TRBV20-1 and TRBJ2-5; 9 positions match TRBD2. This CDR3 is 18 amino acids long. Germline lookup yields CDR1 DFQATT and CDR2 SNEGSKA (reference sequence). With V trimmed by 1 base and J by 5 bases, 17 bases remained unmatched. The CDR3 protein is CSARVGSGAGGSAETQYF. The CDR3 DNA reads TGCAGTGCTAGAGTGGGATCGGGAGCGGGAGGATCGGCGGAGACCCAGTACTTC.

The CDR3 DNA is TGCGCCAGCAGCTTGGGCCCCGGCAGGAGCATCTATGGCTACACCTTC. Protein: CASSLGPGRSIYGYTF. This rearrangement joins TRBV5-1 to TRBJ1-2, with unresolved D. The CDR3 is 16 amino acids. V lost 0 bases and J 4 bases, leaving 16 bases between the germline ends. The germline V gene encodes CDR1 SGHRS and CDR2 YFSETQ.

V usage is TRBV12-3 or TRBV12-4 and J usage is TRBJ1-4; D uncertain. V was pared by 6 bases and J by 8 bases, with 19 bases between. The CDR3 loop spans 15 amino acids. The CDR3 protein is CASRRMDGRGEKLFF. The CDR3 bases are TGTGCCAGCAGACGGATGGACGGACGCGGAGAAAAACTGTTTTTT.

As DNA, the CDR3 is TGCAGCGTTGGAGGGGGCTATGGCTACACCTTC. Its translation is CSVGGGYGYTF. This sequence joins TRBV29-1 and TRBJ1-2, with D perhaps matching TRBD1 (6 bases). Germline CDR1 is SQVTM and CDR2 is ANQGSEA. CDR3 size: 11 residues. Trimming left V 4 bases short and J 4 bases short, with 7 bases between.

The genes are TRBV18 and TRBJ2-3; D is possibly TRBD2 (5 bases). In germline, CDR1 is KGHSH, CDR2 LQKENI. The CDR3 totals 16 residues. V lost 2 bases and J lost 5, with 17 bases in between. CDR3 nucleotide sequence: TGTGCCAGCTCACCATTGACCGCTGGCGGAGGAGATACGCAGTATTTT. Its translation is CASSPLTAGGGDTQYF.

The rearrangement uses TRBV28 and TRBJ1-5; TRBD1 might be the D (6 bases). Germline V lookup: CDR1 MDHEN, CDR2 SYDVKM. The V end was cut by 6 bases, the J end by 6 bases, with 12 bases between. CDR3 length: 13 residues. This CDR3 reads CASRWGAPQPQHF. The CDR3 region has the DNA TGTGCCAGCAGATGGGGGGCCCCTCAGCCCCAGCATTTT.

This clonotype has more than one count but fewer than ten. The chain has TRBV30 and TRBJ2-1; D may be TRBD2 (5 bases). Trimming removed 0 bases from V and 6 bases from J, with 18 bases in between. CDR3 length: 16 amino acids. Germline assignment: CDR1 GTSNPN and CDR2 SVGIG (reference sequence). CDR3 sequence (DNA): TGTGCCTGGAGTGTACCCCCGGGGTATGGCTGCAATGAGCAGTTCTTC. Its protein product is CAWSVPPGYGCNEQFF.

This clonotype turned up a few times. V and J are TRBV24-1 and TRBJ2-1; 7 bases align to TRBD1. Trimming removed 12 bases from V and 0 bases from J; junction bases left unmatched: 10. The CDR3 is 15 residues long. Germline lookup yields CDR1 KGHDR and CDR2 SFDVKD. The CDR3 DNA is TGTGCCGTCGGACAGGCCGTAAGCTCCTACAATGAGCAGTTCTTC. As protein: CAVGQAVSSYNEQFF.

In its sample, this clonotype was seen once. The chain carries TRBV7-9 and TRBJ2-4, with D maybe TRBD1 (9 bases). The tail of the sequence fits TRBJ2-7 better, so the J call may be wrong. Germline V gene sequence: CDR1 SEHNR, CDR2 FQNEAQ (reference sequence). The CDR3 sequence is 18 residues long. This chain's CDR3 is CASSSYRGGDRDTYEQYF. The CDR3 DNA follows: TGTGCCAGCAGCTCCTACCGGGGGGGGGACAGGGACACCTACGAGCAGTACTTC.

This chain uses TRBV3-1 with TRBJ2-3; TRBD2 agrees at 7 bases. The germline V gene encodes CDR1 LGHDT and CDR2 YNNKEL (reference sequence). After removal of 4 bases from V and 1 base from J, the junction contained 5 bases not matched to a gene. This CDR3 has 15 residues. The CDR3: CASSRSGIGTDTQYF. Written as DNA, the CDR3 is TGTGCCAGCAGCCGAAGCGGGATCGGCACAGATACGCAGTATTTT.

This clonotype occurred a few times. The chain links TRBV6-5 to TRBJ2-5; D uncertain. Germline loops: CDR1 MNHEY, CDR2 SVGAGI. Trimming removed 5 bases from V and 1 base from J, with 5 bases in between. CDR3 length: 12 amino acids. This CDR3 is CASSATQETQYF. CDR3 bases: TGTGCCAGCAGTGCGACCCAAGAGACCCAGTACTTC.

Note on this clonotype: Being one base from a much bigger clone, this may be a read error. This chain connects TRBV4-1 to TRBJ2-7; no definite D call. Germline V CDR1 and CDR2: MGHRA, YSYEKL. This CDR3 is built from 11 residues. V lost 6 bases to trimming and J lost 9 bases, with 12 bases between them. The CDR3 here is CASRSGGGQYF. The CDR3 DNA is TGCGCCAGCAGATCGGGTGGCGGGCAGTACTTC.

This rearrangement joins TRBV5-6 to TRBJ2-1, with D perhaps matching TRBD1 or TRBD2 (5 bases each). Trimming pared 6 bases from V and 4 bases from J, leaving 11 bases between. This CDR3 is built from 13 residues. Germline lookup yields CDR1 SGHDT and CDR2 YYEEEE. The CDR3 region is CASTGTLYNEQFF. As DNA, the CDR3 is TGTGCCAGCACCGGGACGCTATACAATGAGCAGTTCTTC.

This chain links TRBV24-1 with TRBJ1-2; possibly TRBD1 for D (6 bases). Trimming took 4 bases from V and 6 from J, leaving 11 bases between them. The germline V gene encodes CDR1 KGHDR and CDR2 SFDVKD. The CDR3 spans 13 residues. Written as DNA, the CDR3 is TGTGCCACCAGTGACAACAGGGAGGATGGCTACACCTTC. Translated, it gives CATSDNREDGYTF.

The CDR3 reads CASSMDGYYGYTF. As DNA, the CDR3 is TGCGCCAGCAGCATGGACGGATACTATGGCTACACCTTC. The J gene is TRBJ1-2, the V gene TRBV5-1, with D unclear. Trimming removed 4 bases at V and 3 bases at J, with 10 bases between. This CDR3 region has 13 residues. Germline V lookup: CDR1 SGHRS, CDR2 YFSETQ.

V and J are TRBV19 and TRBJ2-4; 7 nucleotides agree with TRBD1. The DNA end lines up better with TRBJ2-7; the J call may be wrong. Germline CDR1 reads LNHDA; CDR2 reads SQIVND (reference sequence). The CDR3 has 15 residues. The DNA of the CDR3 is TGTGCCAGTAGTCCCCCGGACAGGCCCGACTACGAGCAGTACTTC. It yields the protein CASSPPDRPDYEQYF.

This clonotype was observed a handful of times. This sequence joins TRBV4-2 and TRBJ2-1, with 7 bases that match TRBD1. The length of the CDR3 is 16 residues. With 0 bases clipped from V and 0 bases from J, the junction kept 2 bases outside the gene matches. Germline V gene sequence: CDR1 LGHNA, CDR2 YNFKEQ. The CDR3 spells CASSQDSGGSYNEQFF. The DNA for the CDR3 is TGTGCCAGCAGCCAAGATTCAGGGGGCTCCTACAATGAGCAGTTCTTC.

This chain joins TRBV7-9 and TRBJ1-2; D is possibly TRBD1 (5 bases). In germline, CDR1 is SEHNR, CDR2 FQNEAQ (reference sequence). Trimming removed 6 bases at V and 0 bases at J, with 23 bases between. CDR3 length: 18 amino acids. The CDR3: CASSFLPMGEKANYGYTF. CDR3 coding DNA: TGTGCCAGCAGTTTCCTCCCTATGGGGGAAAAAGCTAACTATGGCTACACCTTC.

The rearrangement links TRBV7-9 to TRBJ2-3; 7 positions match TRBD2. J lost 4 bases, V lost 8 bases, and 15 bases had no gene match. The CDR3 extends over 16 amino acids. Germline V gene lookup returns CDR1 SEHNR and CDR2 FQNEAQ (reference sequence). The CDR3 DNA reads TGTGCCAGCCCCGAAGGTGGCAGCGGGACCGCAGATACGCAGTATTTT. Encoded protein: CASPEGGSGTADTQYF. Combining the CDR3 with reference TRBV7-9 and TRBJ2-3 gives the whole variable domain DTGVSQNPRHKITKRGQNVTFRCDPISEHNRLYWYRQTLGQGPEFLTYFQNEAQLEKSRLLSDRFSAERPKGSFSTLEIQRTEQGDSAMYLCASPEGGSGTADTQYFGPGTRLTVL.

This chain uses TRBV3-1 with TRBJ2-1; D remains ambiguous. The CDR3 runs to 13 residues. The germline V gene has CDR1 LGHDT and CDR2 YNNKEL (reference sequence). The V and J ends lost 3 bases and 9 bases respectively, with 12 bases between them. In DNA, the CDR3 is TGTGCCAGCAGCCACCGGGTGGCGGCTGAGCAGTTCTTC. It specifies CASSHRVAAEQFF.

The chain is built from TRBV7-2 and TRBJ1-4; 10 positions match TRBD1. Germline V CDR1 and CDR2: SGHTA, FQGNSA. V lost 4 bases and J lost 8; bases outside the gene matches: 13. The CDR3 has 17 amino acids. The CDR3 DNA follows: TGTGCCAGCAGCTCACCCCCCGGGACAGGGGTGAGGGAAAAACTGTTTTTT. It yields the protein CASSSPPGTGVREKLFF.

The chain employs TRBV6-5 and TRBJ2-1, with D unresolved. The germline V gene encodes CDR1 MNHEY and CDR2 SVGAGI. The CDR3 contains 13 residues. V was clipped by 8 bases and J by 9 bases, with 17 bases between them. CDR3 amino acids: CASGRPTATEQFF. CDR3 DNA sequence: TGTGCCAGCGGTAGGCCCACCGCCACTGAGCAGTTCTTC.

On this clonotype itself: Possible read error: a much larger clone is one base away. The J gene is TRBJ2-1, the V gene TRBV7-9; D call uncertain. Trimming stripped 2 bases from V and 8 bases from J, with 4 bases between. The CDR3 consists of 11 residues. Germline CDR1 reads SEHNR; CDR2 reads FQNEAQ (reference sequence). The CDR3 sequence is CASSLWDEQFF. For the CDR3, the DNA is TGTGCCAGCAGCTTATGGGATGAGCAGTTCTTC.